This T cell receptor (beta chain) came from a study of cytomegalovirus exposure and HLA in healthy donors. Study observations and caveats: As was reported, the HLA-A and HLA-B alleles of most subjects were accurately predicted from TCR beta sequences. Beyond CMV serostatus, there was no information to go on about immune exposure.

Germline values: CDR1 LNHDA, CDR2 SQIVND (reference sequence). The CDR3 has 14 residues. Trimming removed 5 bases at V and 2 bases at J, with 12 bases between. Concerning this clone itself: Antigen unknown.

Use of 60 Vbeta and 13 Jbeta primers characterized the PCR. Clones were read by immunoSEQ multiplex PCR, and TCRdb kept only the in-frame ones, dropping some. The table lists roughly 150,000 clones, 76% of them singletons. This sequence originates from a woman in her thirties or forties in good health and CMV-seronegative. This chain uses TRBV19 with TRBJ1-1; the D gene is possibly TRBD1 (6 bases). The material sequenced was PBMCs. In DNA, the CDR3 is TGTGCCAGTAGTCTAAGGACAGCAAACACTGAAGCTTTCTTT. Its translation: CASSLRTANTEAFF. The variable domain in full, completed from reference TRBV19 and TRBJ1-1, reads DGGITQSPKYLFRKEGQNVTLSCEQNLNHDAMYWYRQDPGQGLRLIYYSQIVNDFQKGDIAEGYSVSREKKESFPLTVTSAQKNPTAFYLCASSLRTANTEAFFGQGTRLTVV.